This TCR beta chain was found in a study of regulatory T cells in long-lasting Graves disease. For TCR beta, libraries came from iRepertoire HTBI primers and Arm-PCR of CDR3 regions. TCRdb ran MiXCR on the multiplex PCR reads and lists one entry per CDR3 protein. The sample holds 500,000 or so distinct CDR3 sequences, about 16% seen once. Time point indicated: newly diagnosed GD, antithyroid drugs for less than 3 months. After RNA was extracted from PBMCs, the TCR library was made from it. This sample was also put to use in a study of T cells in Graves' hyperthyroidism and ophthalmopathy.

Sequencing used peripheral blood mononuclear cells (PBMCs), obtained at new diagnosis, from a patient treated with antithyroid drugs. The sequence came from a woman aged 35-60 years with Graves disease.

CDR3 DNA: TGTGCCAGCAGCAACCGGACAGCCTTTGAAGCTTTCTTT. Translating it yields CASSNRTAFEAFF. J is TRBJ1-1 and V is TRBV5-6, with a weak D call TRBD1 (6 bases). Germline V CDR1 and CDR2: SGHDT, YYEEEE. Deletions cut 4 bases from V and 7 bases from J, with 14 bases between. The CDR3 length is 13 residues.